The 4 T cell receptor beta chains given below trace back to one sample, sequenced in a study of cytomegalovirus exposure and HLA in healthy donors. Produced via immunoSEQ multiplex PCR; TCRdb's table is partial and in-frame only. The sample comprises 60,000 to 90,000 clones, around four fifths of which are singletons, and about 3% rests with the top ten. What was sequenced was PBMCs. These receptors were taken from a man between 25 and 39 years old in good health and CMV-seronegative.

DNA for the CDR3: TGCGCCAGCACCCACAGAATAGCGGGAGGCCGGGAGCTGTTTTTT. Translation: CASTHRIAGGRELFF. This chain joins TRBV4-1 and TRBJ2-2, with 10 bases lining up with TRBD2. From germline, CDR1 is MGHRA and CDR2 YSYEKL. This CDR3 has 15 residues. V was pared by 7 bases and J by 9 bases, with 11 bases of the junction left unmatched.

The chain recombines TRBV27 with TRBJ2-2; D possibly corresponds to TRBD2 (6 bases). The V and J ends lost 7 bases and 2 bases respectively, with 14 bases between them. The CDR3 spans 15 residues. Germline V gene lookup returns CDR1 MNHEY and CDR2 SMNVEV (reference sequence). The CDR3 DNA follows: TGTGCCAGCAAGCTGACTAGTTTAAACACCGGGGAGCTGTTTTTT. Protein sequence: CASKLTSLNTGELFF.

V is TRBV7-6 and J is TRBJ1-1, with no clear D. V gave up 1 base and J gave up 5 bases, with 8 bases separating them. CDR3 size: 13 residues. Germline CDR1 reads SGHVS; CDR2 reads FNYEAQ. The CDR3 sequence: CASSLERRTEAFF. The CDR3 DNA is TGTGCCAGCAGCTTAGAACGTCGGACTGAAGCTTTCTTT.

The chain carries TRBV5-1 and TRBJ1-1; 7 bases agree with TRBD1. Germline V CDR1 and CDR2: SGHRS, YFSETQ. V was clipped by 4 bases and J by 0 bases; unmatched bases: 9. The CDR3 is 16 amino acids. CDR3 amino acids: CASSPRTGLMNTEAFF. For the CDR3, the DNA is TGCGCCAGCAGCCCACGGACAGGTCTTATGAACACTGAAGCTTTCTTT.